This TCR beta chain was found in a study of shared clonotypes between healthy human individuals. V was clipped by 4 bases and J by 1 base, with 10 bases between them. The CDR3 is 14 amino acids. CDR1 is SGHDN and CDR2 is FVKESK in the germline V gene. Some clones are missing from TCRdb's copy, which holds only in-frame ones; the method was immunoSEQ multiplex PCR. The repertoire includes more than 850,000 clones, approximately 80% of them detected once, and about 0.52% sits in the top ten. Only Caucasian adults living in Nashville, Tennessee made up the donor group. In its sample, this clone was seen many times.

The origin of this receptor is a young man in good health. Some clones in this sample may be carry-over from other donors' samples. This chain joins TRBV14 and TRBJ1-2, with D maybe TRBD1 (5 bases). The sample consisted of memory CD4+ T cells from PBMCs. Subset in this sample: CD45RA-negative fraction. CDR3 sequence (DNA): TGTGCCAGCAGCCGGGACCTAAATAACTATGGCTACACCTTC. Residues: CASSRDLNNYGYTF.